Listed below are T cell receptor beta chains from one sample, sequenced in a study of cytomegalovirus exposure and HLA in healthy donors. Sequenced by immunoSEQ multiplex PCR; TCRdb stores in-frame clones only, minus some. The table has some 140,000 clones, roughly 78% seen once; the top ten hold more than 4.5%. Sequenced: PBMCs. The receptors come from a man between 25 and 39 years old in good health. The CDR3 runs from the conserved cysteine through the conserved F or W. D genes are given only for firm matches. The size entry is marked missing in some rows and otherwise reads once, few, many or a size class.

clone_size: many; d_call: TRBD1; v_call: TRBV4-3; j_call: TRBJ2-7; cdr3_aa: CASSLMPGQLYEQYF; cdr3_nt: TGCGCCAGCAGCCTCATGCCGGGACAGCTCTACGAGCAGTACTTC
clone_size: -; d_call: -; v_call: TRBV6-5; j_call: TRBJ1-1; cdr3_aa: CASSYSRGNTEAFF; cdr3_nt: TGTGCCAGCAGTTACTCAAGGGGGAACACTGAAGCTTTCTTT
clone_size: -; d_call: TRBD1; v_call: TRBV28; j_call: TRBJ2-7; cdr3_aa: CASRDRAEQYF; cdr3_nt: TGTGCCAGCAGAGACAGGGCCGAGCAGTACTTC
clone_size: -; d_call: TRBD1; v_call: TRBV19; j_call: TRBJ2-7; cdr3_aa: CASNPGQGTSYEQYF; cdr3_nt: TGTGCCAGTAACCCCGGACAGGGCACCTCCTACGAGCAGTACTTC
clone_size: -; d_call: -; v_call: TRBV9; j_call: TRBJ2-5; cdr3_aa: CASSVEDRVGETQYF; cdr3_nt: TGTGCCAGCAGCGTAGAGGATCGGGTGGGAGAGACCCAGTACTTC
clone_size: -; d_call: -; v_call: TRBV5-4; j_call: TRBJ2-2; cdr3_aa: CASSFRGTGELFF; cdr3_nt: TGTGCCAGCAGCTTTAGGGGCACCGGGGAGCTGTTTTTT
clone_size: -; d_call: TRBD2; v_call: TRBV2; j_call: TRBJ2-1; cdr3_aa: CASAGTGGHEQFF; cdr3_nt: TGTGCCAGCGCAGGGACGGGAGGGCATGAGCAGTTCTTC
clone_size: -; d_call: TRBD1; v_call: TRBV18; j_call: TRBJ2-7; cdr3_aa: CASSTIGTGLTYEQYF; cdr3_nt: TGTGCCAGCTCCACCATTGGGACAGGACTAACCTACGAGCAGTACTTC
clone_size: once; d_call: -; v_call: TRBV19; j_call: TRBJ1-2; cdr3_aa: CASSIDSGPGGYGYTF; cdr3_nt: TGTGCCAGTAGTATAGATTCAGGCCCCGGTGGCTATGGCTACACCTTC
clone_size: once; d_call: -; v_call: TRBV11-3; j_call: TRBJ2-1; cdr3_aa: CASSLDVGGLGPYNEQFF; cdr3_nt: TGTGCCAGCAGCTTAGACGTCGGCGGGCTAGGGCCCTACAATGAGCAGTTCTTC
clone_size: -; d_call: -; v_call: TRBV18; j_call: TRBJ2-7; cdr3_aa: CASSLQGPEQYF; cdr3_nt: TGTGCCAGCTCATTACAGGGACCCGAGCAGTACTTC
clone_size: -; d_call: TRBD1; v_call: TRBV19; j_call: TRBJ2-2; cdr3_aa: CASRDRAVTGELFF; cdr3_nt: TGTGCCAGTAGGGACAGGGCTGTCACCGGGGAGCTGTTTTTT
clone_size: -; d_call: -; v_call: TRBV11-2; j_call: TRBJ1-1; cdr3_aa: CASSLGQNTEAFF; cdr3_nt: TGTGCCAGCAGCTTGGGACAGAACACTGAAGCTTTCTTT
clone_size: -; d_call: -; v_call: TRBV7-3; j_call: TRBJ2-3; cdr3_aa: CASSLGLSTDTQYF; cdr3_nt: TGTGCCAGCAGCTTAGGGCTATCGACAGATACGCAGTATTTT
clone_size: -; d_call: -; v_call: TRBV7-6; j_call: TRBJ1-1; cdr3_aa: CASSFGQLHTEAFF; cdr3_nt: TGTGCCAGCAGCTTTGGACAGCTTCACACTGAAGCTTTCTTT